This T cell receptor (beta chain) was captured by sequencing in a study of CD8+CD57+ T cells in acquired aplastic anemia. As regards this clonotype: At one of its ends the junction is not consistent with the germline gene, which may arise from a read error.

Genomic DNA served as template for TCR beta VDJ and CDR3 profiling. MiXCR, run by TCRdb on the reads, gives a single entry per CDR3 protein. Seen here are approximately 220,000 distinct CDR3 sequences, over 40% observed once, and the top ten hold 15% to 20%. All sequencing subjects had displayed CD8+CD57+ cell expansion on flow cytometry. The V gene's germline CDR1 is SSHAT and CDR2 FNYEAQ (reference sequence). The CDR3 is 13 amino acids. The sequenced material came from sorted CD4+, CD8+, or CD8+CD57+ T cells (not recorded which) from PBMCs. This rearrangement joins TRBV7-7 to TRBJ2-3, with D perhaps TRBD2 (6 bases). The clonotype comes from a human donor with aplastic anemia. As DNA, the CDR3 is TGTGCTAGCAGCTTAGGCGGGGCAGGTACGCAGTATTTT. This encodes CASSLGGAGTQYF.